What follows describes a single T cell receptor (beta chain). The sample belongs to a study of blood T cell repertoires in COVID-19. Study in general: Whether acute or convalescent, the COVID-19 samples came from the United States, Italy and Spain. T cells, B-cell-depleted T cells, or PBMCs provided the cDNA or gDNA that served as material.

Per the authors' pipeline: Amplification from reference gene primers served as the basis for estimated nucleated cell counts. Assay: immunoSEQ multiplex PCR; the TCRdb copy retains only in-frame clones and omits some. V and J calls and clone size come straight from that table; D and trimming were deduced from the DNA. The sample yields around 64,000 clones, around 84% seen once. This TCR was sampled from a man aged 50 to 60 with active COVID-19. The sample taken for sequencing was peripheral blood.

The CDR3 loop is CATSRDSGDTQYF. Written as DNA, the CDR3 is TGTGCCACCAGCAGAGATTCGGGAGATACGCAGTATTTT. The rearrangement links TRBV15 to TRBJ2-3; D not certain. V lost 0 bases, J lost 5 bases, and 6 bases lay in between. The CDR3 has 13 amino acids. Germline V CDR1 and CDR2: LNHNV, YYDKDF (reference sequence). The full variable domain, with the rest looked up from reference TRBV15 and TRBJ2-3, is DAMVIQNPRYQVTQFGKPVTLSCSQTLNHNVMYWYQQKSSQAPKLLFHYYDKDFNNEADTPDNFQSRRPNTSFCFLDIRSPGLGDTAMYLCATSRDSGDTQYFGPGTRLTVL.